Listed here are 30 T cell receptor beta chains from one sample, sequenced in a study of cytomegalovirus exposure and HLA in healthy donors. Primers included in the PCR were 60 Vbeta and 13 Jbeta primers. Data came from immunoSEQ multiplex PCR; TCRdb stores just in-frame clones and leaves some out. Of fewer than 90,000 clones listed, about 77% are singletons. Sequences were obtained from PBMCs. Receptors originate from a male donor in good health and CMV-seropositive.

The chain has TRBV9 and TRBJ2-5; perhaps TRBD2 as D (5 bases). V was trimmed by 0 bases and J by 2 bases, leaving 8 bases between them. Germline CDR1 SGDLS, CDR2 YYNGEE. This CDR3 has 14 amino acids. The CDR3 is CASSVGTLQETQYF. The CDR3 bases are TGTGCCAGCAGCGTAGGGACTTTACAAGAGACCCAGTACTTC.

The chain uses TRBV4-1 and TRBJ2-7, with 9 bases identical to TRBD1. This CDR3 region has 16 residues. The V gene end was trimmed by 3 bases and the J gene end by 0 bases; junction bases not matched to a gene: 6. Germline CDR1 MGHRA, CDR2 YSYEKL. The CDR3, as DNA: TGCGCCAGCAGCCAGGAAGGGACAGGGCTCTCCTACGAGCAGTACTTC. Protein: CASSQEGTGLSYEQYF.

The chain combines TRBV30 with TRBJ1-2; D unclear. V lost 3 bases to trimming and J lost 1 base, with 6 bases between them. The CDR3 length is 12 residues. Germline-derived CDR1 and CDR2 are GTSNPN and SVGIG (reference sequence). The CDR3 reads CAWSPHNYGYTF. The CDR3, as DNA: TGTGCCTGGAGCCCCCATAACTATGGCTACACCTTC.

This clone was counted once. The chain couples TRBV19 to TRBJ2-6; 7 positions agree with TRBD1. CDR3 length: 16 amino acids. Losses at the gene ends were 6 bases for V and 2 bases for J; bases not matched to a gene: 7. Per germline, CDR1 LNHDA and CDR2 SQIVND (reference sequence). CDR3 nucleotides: TGTGCCAGTAGGCTACCTGACAGGGCTGGGGCCAACGTCCTGACTTTC. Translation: CASRLPDRAGANVLTF.

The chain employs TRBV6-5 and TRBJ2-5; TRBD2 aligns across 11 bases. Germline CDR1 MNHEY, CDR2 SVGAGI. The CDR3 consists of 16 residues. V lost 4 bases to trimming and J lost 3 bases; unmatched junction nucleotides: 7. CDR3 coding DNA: TGTGCCAGCAGTTCCCCCTCTAGCGGGAGGAAAGAGACCCAGTACTTC. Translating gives CASSSPSSGRKETQYF.

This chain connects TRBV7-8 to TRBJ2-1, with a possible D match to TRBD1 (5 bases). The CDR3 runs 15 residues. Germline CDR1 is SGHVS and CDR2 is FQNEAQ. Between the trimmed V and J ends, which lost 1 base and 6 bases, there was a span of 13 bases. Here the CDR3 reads CASSLVVREFNEQFF. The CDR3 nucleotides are TGTGCCAGCAGCTTAGTGGTCAGGGAATTCAATGAGCAGTTCTTC.

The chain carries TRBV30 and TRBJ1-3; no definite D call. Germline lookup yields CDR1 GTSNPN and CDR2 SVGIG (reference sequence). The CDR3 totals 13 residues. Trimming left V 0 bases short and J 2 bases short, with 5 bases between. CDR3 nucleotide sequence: TGTGCCTGGAGTGTGGCAGCTGGAAACACCATATATTTT. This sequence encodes CAWSVAAGNTIYF.

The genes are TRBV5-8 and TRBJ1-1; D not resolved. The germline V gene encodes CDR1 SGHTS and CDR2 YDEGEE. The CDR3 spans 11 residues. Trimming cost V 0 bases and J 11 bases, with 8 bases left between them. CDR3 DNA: TGTGCCAGCAGCTTGGACAGTCGGGCTTTCTTT. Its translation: CASSLDSRAFF.

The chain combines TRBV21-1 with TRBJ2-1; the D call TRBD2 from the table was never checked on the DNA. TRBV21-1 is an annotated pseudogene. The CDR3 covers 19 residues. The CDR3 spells CASSKEVLAAKGSYNEQFF. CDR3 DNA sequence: TGTGCCAGCAGCAAAGAGGTCCTAGCGGCAAAGGGCTCCTACAATGAGCAGTTCTTC.

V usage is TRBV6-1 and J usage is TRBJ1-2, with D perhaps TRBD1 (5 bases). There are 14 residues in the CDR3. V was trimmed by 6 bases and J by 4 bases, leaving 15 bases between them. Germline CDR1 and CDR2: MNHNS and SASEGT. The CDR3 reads CASSVEQGFYGYTF. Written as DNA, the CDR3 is TGTGCCAGCAGCGTGGAGCAGGGATTCTATGGCTACACCTTC.

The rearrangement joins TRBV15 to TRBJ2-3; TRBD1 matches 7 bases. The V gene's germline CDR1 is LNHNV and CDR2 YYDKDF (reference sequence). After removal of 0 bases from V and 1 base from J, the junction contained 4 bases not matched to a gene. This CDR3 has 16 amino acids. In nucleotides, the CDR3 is TGTGCCACCAGCAGAGATCGAGGGGGCGGCACAGATACGCAGTATTTT. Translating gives CATSRDRGGGTDTQYF.

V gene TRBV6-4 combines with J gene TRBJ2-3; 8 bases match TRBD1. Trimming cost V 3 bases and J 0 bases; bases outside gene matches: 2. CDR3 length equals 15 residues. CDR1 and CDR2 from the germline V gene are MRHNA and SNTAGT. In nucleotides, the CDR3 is TGTGCCAGCAGTGAGGGACAGGAGAGCACAGATACGCAGTATTTT. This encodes CASSEGQESTDTQYF.

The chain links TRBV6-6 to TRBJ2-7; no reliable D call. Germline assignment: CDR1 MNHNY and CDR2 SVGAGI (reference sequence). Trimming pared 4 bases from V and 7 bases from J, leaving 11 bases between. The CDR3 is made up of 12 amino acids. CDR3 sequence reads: CASSSSEYEQYF. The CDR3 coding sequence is TGTGCCAGCAGTTCCAGCGAGTATGAGCAGTACTTC.

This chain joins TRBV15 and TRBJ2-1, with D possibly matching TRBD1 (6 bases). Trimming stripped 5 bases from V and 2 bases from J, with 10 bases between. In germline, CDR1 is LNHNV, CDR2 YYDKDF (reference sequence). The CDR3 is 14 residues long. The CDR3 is CATSSRTAYNEQFF. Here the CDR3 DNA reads TGTGCCACCAGCTCCCGGACAGCCTACAATGAGCAGTTCTTC.

The CDR3, as DNA: TGTGCCAGCACTACCGCCTACGAGCAGTACTTC. Its translation: CASTTAYEQYF. V is TRBV2 and J is TRBJ2-7; D gene ambiguous. The CDR3 is made up of 11 amino acids. V shed 7 bases and J shed 2 bases, with 6 bases lying between them. Germline CDR1 is SNHLY and CDR2 is FYNNEI.

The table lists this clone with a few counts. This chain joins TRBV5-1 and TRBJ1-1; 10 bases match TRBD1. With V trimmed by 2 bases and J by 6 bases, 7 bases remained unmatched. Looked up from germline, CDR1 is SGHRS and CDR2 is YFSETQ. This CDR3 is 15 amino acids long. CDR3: CASSFGGTGDAEAFF. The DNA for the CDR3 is TGCGCCAGCAGCTTTGGAGGGACAGGGGACGCTGAAGCTTTCTTT.

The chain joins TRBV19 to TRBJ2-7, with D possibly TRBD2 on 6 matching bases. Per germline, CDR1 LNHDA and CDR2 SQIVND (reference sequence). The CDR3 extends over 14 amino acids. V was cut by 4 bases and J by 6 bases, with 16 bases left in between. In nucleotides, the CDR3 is TGTGCCAGTAGTACCCGCGGGACCCCGGGCGAGCAGTACTTC. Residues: CASSTRGTPGEQYF.

The CDR3 sequence: CASSRGGYTTGELFF. Here the CDR3 DNA reads TGTGCCAGCAGCAGGGGGGGGTACACCACCGGGGAGCTGTTTTTT. The J gene is TRBJ2-2, the V gene TRBV7-3; D may be TRBD2 (7 bases). With 5 bases removed from V and 4 bases from J, the gap between germline ends came to 14 bases. The germline V gene encodes CDR1 SGHTA and CDR2 FQGTGA. The CDR3 is made up of 15 amino acids.

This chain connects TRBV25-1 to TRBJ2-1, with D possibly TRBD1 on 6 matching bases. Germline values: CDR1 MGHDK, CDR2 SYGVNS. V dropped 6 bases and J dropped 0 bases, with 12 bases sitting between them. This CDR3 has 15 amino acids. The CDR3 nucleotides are TGTGCCAGCAGCGAGGGACATCCCTCCTACAATGAGCAGTTCTTC. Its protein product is CASSEGHPSYNEQFF.

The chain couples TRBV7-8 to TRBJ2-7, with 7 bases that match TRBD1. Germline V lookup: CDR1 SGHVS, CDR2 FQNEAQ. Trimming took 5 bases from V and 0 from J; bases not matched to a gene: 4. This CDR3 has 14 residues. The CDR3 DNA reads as TGTGCCAGCAGCGAGACAGGGAGCTCCTACGAGCAGTACTTC. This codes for CASSETGSSYEQYF.

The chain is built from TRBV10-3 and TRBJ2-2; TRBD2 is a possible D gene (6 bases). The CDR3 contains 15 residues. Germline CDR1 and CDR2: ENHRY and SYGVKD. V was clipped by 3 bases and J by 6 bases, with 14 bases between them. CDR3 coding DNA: TGTGCCATCAGTGACGTGGGCGGGATGGCCGGGGAGCTGTTTTTT. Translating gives CAISDVGGMAGELFF.

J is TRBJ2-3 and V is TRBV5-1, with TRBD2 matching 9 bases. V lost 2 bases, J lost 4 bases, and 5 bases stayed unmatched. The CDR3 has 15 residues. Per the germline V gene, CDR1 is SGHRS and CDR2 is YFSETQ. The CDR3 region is CASSFRGRAADTQYF. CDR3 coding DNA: TGCGCCAGCAGCTTTCGCGGGAGGGCCGCAGATACGCAGTATTTT.

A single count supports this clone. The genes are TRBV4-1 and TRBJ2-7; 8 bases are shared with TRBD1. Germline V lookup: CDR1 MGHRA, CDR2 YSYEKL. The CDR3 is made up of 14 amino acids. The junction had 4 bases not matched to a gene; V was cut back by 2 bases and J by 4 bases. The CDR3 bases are TGCGCCAGCAGCCAAACTCAGGGGGCTTACGAGCAGTACTTC. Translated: CASSQTQGAYEQYF.

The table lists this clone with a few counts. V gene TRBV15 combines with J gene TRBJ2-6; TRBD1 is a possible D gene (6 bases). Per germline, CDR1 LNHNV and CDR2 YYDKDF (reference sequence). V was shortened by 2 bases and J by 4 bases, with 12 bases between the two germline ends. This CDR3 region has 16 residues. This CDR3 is CATSRTAGEGANVLTF. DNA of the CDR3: TGTGCCACCAGCAGAACCGCAGGGGAAGGGGCCAACGTCCTGACTTTC.

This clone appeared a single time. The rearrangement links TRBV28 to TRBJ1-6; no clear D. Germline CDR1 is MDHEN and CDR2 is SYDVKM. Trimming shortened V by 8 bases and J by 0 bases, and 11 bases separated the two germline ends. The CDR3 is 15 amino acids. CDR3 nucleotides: TGTGCCAGCGTTGGGCCAGGCTCCTATAATTCACCCCTCCACTTT. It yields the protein CASVGPGSYNSPLHF.

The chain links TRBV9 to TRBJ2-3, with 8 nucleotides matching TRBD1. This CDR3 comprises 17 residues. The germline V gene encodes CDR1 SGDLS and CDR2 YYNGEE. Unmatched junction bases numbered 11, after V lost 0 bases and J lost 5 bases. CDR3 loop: CASSVDTAGGKLDTQYF. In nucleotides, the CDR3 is TGTGCCAGCAGCGTAGACACCGCAGGGGGCAAGTTAGATACGCAGTATTTT.

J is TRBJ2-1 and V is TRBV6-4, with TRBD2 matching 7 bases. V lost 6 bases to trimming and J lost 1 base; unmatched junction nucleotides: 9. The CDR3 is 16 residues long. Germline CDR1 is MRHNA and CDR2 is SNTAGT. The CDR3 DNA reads TGTGCCAGCAGCCCATCTCCTAGCGGTTCCTACAATGAGCAGTTCTTC. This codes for CASSPSPSGSYNEQFF.

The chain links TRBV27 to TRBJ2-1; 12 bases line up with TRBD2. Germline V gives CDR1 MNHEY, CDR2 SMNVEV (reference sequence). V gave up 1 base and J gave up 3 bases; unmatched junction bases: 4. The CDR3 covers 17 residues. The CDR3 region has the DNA TGTGCCAGCAGTTTATTAGGACTAGCGGGAAACTACAATGAGCAGTTCTTC. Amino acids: CASSLLGLAGNYNEQFF.

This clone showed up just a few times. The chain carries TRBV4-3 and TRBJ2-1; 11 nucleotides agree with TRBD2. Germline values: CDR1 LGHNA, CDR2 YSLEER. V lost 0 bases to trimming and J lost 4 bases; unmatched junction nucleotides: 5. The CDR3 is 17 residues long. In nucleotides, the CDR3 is TGCGCCAGCAGCCAAGAGTTGAGACTAGCGGGGTACAATGAGCAGTTCTTC. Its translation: CASSQELRLAGYNEQFF.

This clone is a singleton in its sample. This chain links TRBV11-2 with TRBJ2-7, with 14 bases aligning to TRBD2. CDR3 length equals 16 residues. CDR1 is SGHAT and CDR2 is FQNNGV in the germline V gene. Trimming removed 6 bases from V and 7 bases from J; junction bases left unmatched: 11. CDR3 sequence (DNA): TGTGCCAGCAGGAGACTAGCGGGAGGGAAACTAGGGGAGCAGTACTTC. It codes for CASRRLAGGKLGEQYF.